The clone carrying this T cell receptor (beta chain) was observed a few times. As handled by the study authors: For nucleated cells, counts were estimated from reference gene primer amplification. Sequencing was performed with immunoSEQ multiplex PCR; in TCRdb, only in-frame clones are kept and a portion is missing. V, J and clone size derive from that table, while D and trimming were established from the DNA sequence. The sample lists around 95,000 clones; roughly 90% were seen once. The entry originates in a study of blood T cell repertoires in COVID-19. As for the study in general: From the United States, Italy and Spain came samples of acute and convalescent COVID-19.

V was clipped by 10 bases and J by 9 bases, with 19 bases between them. Germline values: CDR1 SNHLY, CDR2 FYNNEI. The CDR3 runs 13 residues. The sequence came from a man over 45 with active COVID-19. Sequencing was done on a sample of peripheral blood. The rearrangement links TRBV2 to TRBJ1-5; D may be TRBD1 (6 bases). CDR3 bases: TGTGCCAAAGGGGGTCTTTCCAACGGGCCCCAGCATTTT. Protein sequence: CAKGGLSNGPQHF.